This TCR beta chain was observed in a study of blood T cell repertoires in COVID-19. In the study overall: The United States, Italy and Spain supplied acute and convalescent COVID-19 samples.

Germline CDR1 SGHVS, CDR2 FNYEAQ. There are 14 residues in the CDR3. Trimming at V came to 6 bases and at J to 1 base, leaving 4 bases not matched to a gene. In this sample, this clone turned up a few times. Sequenced by immunoSEQ multiplex PCR; TCRdb stores in-frame clones only, minus some. The sample lists a few hundred thousand clones, 70% to 75% seen once, with more than 2.5% in the top ten. The sequenced sample consisted of peripheral blood. The sequence derives from a woman aged 80 or over with acute or convalescent COVID-19. The chain employs TRBV7-6 and TRBJ1-1; TRBD1 agrees at 8 bases. The CDR3 nucleotides are TGTGCCAGCAGTCGACAGGGGCCGAACACTGAAGCTTTCTTT. This codes for CASSRQGPNTEAFF.